Below are 21 T cell receptor beta chains sequenced from a single sample in a study of T-cell memory formation after mild COVID-19. TCRdb analysed the 5' RACE reads with MiXCR anew, one entry per CDR3 protein. Among approximately 350,000 distinct CDR3 sequences, under 15% were seen once, and the ten largest hold around a fifth. The sample comprised PBMCs or a T cell subset sorted from them (not recorded which). These receptors originate from a man aged 18 to 29 who had mild COVID-19 (a few samples of this study predate the infection). Cell type and time point are not known.

This chain links TRBV7-9 with TRBJ2-1; 9 nucleotides agree with TRBD2. The CDR3 consists of 17 residues. Germline V gene sequence: CDR1 SEHNR, CDR2 FQNEAQ (reference sequence). J gave up 8 bases and V 5 bases, and 16 bases lay outside the gene matches. The CDR3, as DNA: TGTGCCAGCAGCCCACTTCAGCGGGGGGATGAGCTGGATGAGCAGTTCTTC. This encodes CASSPLQRGDELDEQFF.

The chain links TRBV2 to TRBJ2-3, with D possibly matching TRBD2 (5 bases). The CDR3 is 19 amino acids. The germline V gene has CDR1 SNHLY and CDR2 FYNNEI. V was cut by 7 bases and J by 6 bases, with 32 bases left in between. The CDR3: CASNLPWENRGRYTDTQYF. The CDR3 DNA is TGTGCCAGCAACTTACCCTGGGAAAACAGAGGGCGGTACACGGATACGCAGTATTTT.

This clonotype was counted between two and nine times. CDR3 in amino acids: CASSRGQGHIQETQYF. CDR3 DNA: TGTGCCAGCAGCCGAGGCCAGGGACACATCCAAGAGACCCAGTACTTC. The rearrangement uses TRBV4-2 and TRBJ2-5; maybe TRBD1 (6 bases). The V and J ends lost 4 bases and 1 base respectively, with 16 bases between them. The CDR3 spans 16 residues. The germline V gene encodes CDR1 LGHNA and CDR2 YNFKEQ.

This clonotype was counted a few times. CDR3 in DNA: TGCAGTGCGGCGAGTCCCGGGACAGCGGTACACGAGCAGTACTTC. It yields the protein CSAASPGTAVHEQYF. The chain is built from TRBV20-1 and TRBJ2-7; 7 bases are shared with TRBD1. Germline V lookup: CDR1 DFQATT, CDR2 SNEGSKA (reference sequence). The V gene end was trimmed by 6 bases and the J gene end by 5 bases; junction bases not matched to a gene: 16. The CDR3 loop spans 15 amino acids.

This clonotype was seen only a few times. The chain carries TRBV6-5 and TRBJ2-5; tentative D call: TRBD2 (6 bases). This CDR3 is 16 amino acids long. Germline CDR1 reads MNHEY; CDR2 reads SVGAGI. Trimming took 6 bases from V and 5 from J, leaving 22 bases between them. For the CDR3, the DNA is TGTGCCAGCAGACCCCCGGGACTCTTCCGGGGGGAGACCCAGTACTTC. Translated, it gives CASRPPGLFRGETQYF.

The genes are TRBV3-1 and TRBJ2-2; D gene uncertain. Germline CDR1 is LGHDT and CDR2 is YNNKEL (reference sequence). This CDR3 is built from 14 residues. Trimming removed 1 base at V and 7 bases at J, with 10 bases between. CDR3 residues: CASSQAGRGGELFF. CDR3 nucleotides: TGTGCCAGCAGCCAAGCAGGTCGTGGCGGGGAGCTGTTTTTT.

This clonotype was seen only a few times. The chain joins TRBV28 to TRBJ1-1; a possible D gene is TRBD1 (5 bases). Trimming removed 3 bases at V and 4 bases at J, with 9 bases between. The germline gives CDR1 MDHEN, CDR2 SYDVKM. The CDR3 sequence is 13 residues long. The CDR3 is CASSFRGATEAFF. CDR3 in DNA: TGTGCCAGCAGTTTTCGGGGCGCCACTGAAGCTTTCTTT.

This clonotype came up a few times. This chain connects TRBV5-1 to TRBJ2-3, with D unresolved. This CDR3 has 16 residues. Between the trimmed V and J ends, which lost 1 base and 3 bases, there was a span of 15 bases. The germline gives CDR1 SGHRS, CDR2 YFSETQ. In nucleotides, the CDR3 is TGCGCCAGCAGCTTGTCGGGCAATGAAGTAACAGATACGCAGTATTTT. Translating it yields CASSLSGNEVTDTQYF.

The sample holds many counts of this clonotype. This chain links TRBV7-9 with TRBJ2-3, with 10 bases that match TRBD2. The CDR3 contains 16 residues. V gave up 5 bases and J gave up 2 bases; unmatched junction bases: 7. From germline, CDR1 is SEHNR and CDR2 FQNEAQ (reference sequence). In nucleotides, the CDR3 is TGTGCCAGCAGCCCCTGGACTAGCGGCCACACAGATACGCAGTATTTT. This codes for CASSPWTSGHTDTQYF.

This clonotype was seen a handful of times. This chain joins TRBV5-1 and TRBJ1-1; no reliable D call. The CDR3 extends over 13 amino acids. V gave up 2 bases and J gave up 4 bases, with 9 bases separating them. The germline CDR1 and CDR2 sequences are SGHRS and YFSETQ. Here the CDR3 DNA reads TGCGCCAGCAGCTTTATTGGGCCCACTGAAGCTTTCTTT. Protein sequence: CASSFIGPTEAFF.

Ten or more counts support this clonotype. The V call is TRBV20-1, the J call TRBJ2-7, with TRBD2 matching 15 bases. Germline V gene data show CDR1 as DFQATT and CDR2 as SNEGSKA (reference sequence). This CDR3 is built from 23 residues. The trim removed 5 bases at V and 5 bases at J, leaving 31 bases unmatched. As DNA, the CDR3 is TGCAGTGCTTCCAAGCTGACCCCCCGGACTAGCGGGGGGGGCTACACCTTTTCGGACGAGCAGTACGTC. Amino acid sequence: CSASKLTPRTSGGGYTFSDEQYV.

The gene calls are TRBV5-1 and TRBJ2-3; 9 nucleotides agree with TRBD1. The V segment lost 3 bases and the J segment 5 bases; nucleotides outside the gene matches: 4. The CDR3 length is 14 residues. Germline V gene data show CDR1 as SGHRS and CDR2 as YFSETQ. CDR3 sequence: CASSWDRVIDTQYF. The CDR3, as DNA: TGCGCCAGCAGCTGGGACAGGGTGATAGATACGCAGTATTTT.

This clonotype was recorded a few times. The chain carries TRBV4-1 and TRBJ2-3; a weak D match, TRBD2 (6 bases). V was clipped by 0 bases and J by 0 bases, with 10 bases between them. This CDR3 spans 16 amino acids. Germline V lookup: CDR1 MGHRA, CDR2 YSYEKL. For the CDR3, the DNA is TGCGCCAGCAGCCAAGATCCCGGGGGAAGCACAGATACGCAGTATTTT. Encoded protein: CASSQDPGGSTDTQYF.

The chain has TRBV6-2 or TRBV6-3 and TRBJ2-6; TRBD1 or TRBD2 may be the D gene (5 bases each). This CDR3 has 17 amino acids. CDR1 and CDR2 from the germline V gene are MNHEY and SVGEGT. Trimming took 8 bases from V and 2 from J, leaving 19 bases between them. The CDR3 coding sequence is TGTGCCAGCGGGGGTCTCTTCGGGGCCCCTGGGGCCAACGTCCTGACTTTC. This sequence encodes CASGGLFGAPGANVLTF.

The J gene is TRBJ2-7, the V gene TRBV6-6; D uncertain. V lost 4 bases and J 6 bases, leaving 13 bases between the germline ends. CDR3 length: 13 residues. The germline V gene has CDR1 MNHNY and CDR2 SVGAGI (reference sequence). CDR3 DNA sequence: TGTGCCAGCAGTTCTTTTAGGGAATCCGAGCAGTACGTC. This gives the protein CASSSFRESEQYV.

V and J are TRBV9 and TRBJ2-5, with a weak D call TRBD2 (6 bases). V was trimmed by 2 bases and J by 4 bases, leaving 15 bases between them. The V gene's germline CDR1 is SGDLS and CDR2 YYNGEE. The CDR3 totals 15 residues. CDR3 amino acids: CASSVAGTLLETQYF. The CDR3 nucleotides read TGTGCCAGCAGCGTGGCCGGGACTCTCCTAGAGACCCAGTACTTC.

A few counts support this clonotype. The rearrangement joins TRBV12-5 to TRBJ2-7, with D unclear. The germline CDR1 and CDR2 sequences are LGHNT and FRNRAP. V dropped 1 base and J dropped 2 bases, with 9 bases sitting between them. The CDR3 is made up of 14 amino acids. CDR3 amino acids: CASGLASPAYEQYF. DNA of the CDR3: TGTGCTAGTGGTTTGGCGAGTCCCGCCTACGAGCAGTACTTC.

The CDR3 DNA reads TGCAGTGCGTGGTGGGGGGGCGCTGAAGCTTTCTTT. This encodes CSAWWGGAEAFF. V is TRBV20-1 and J is TRBJ1-1, with TRBD1 as a possible D gene (6 bases). The V gene lost 6 bases and the J gene lost 6 bases, with 14 bases spanning the gap. The CDR3 totals 12 residues. Germline-derived CDR1 and CDR2 are DFQATT and SNEGSKA (reference sequence).

The chain couples TRBV7-8 to TRBJ2-5; D gene uncertain. The V end lost 4 bases, the J end lost 2 bases, and 14 bases lay between the germline ends. The CDR3 sequence is 15 residues long. The germline V gene encodes CDR1 SGHVS and CDR2 FQNEAQ. In nucleotides, the CDR3 is TGTGCCAGCAGCTCGGGCAGGCGACGTCAAGAGACCCAGTACTTC. It codes for CASSSGRRRQETQYF.

This clonotype was seen only a few times. The V call is TRBV6-5, the J call TRBJ2-3, with 8 bases identical to TRBD1. Losses at the gene ends were 2 bases for V and 0 bases for J; bases not matched to a gene: 10. The CDR3 sequence is 18 residues long. CDR1 is MNHEY, CDR2 SVGAGI, per germline. The CDR3 DNA sequence: TGTGCCAGCAGTTACGGGGTCGGTCGGGACAGGAGCACAGATACGCAGTATTTT. It yields the protein CASSYGVGRDRSTDTQYF.

The rearrangement links TRBV4-3 to TRBJ1-4; 10 bases line up with TRBD1. The J segment lost 7 bases and the V segment lost 0 bases, leaving 17 bases of the junction unmatched. CDR3 size: 20 residues. The germline V gene has CDR1 LGHNA and CDR2 YSLEER. DNA of the CDR3: TGCGCCAGCAGCCAAGATTGGAGGACAGGGGGACCGCCATCTCGTGAAAAACTGTTTTTT. Translated: CASSQDWRTGGPPSREKLFF.